This TCR beta chain was found in a study of blood T cells in healthy people across ages. Of note for this clonotype: Antigen specificity is unknown.

The second PCR ran about 6 to 11 cycles with a sample-barcoded 5' primer and J-beta primers. TCRdb reprocessed the 5' RACE reads via MiXCR and lists one record per CDR3 protein. The sample contains approximately 780,000 distinct CDR3 sequences, roughly 25% of which appear only once. Regarding the study as a whole: Per-million-T-cell TCR beta diversity fell roughly linearly with age. Both naive CD4+ cell counts and diversity were greater in long-lived donors than in aged donors.

V was clipped by 5 bases and J by 2 bases; unmatched bases: 8. The germline CDR1 and CDR2 sequences are DFQATT and SNEGSKA (reference sequence). The CDR3 spans 15 residues. The data also belong to a second study, concerning T cells of mothers and their children. As that study records: The data showed no persistent microchimeric T cell clones.

J is TRBJ1-2 and V is TRBV20-1; 10 bases are a match to TRBD1. The sequencing input was blood. The receptor comes from a boy aged 10-17 years in good health. The CDR3 DNA reads TGCAGTGCTGCCCCCCCGGGACAGGGGAACTATGGCTACACCTTC. It codes for CSAAPPGQGNYGYTF.